This entry lists 21 T cell receptor beta chains sequenced from one sample in a study of T-cell memory formation after mild COVID-19. Each CDR3 protein is one row after TCRdb ran MiXCR on the 5' RACE reads. Of hundreds of thousands of distinct CDR3 sequences listed, 20% to 25% are singletons. The sample taken for sequencing was PBMCs or a T cell subset sorted from them (not recorded which). The receptors come from an adult woman who had mild COVID-19 (a few samples of this study predate the infection). Cell type and time point are not known.

The J gene is TRBJ2-3, the V gene TRBV30; D is possibly TRBD2 (5 bases). Germline V CDR1 and CDR2: GTSNPN, SVGIG (reference sequence). V shed 0 bases and J shed 3 bases, with 10 bases lying between them. This CDR3 contains 14 residues. CDR3 DNA sequence: TGTGCCTGGAGTGTAGGGAGTGCGACAGATACGCAGTATTTT. Encoded protein: CAWSVGSATDTQYF.

V and J are TRBV19 and TRBJ1-1; no definite D call. Per germline, CDR1 LNHDA and CDR2 SQIVND (reference sequence). This CDR3 region has 16 residues. V was shortened by 3 bases and J by 4 bases, with 18 bases between the two germline ends. The CDR3 here is CASSIVFSQLGTEAFF. DNA for the CDR3: TGTGCCAGTAGTATCGTCTTTAGCCAACTTGGCACTGAAGCTTTCTTT.

The V and J genes are TRBV14 and TRBJ1-5, with no clear D. The CDR3 totals 13 residues. Trimming cost V 7 bases and J 4 bases, with 11 bases left between them. Germline values: CDR1 SGHDN, CDR2 FVKESK. The CDR3 DNA follows: TGTGCCAGCACCTCACATTATAATCAGCCCCAGCATTTT. As protein: CASTSHYNQPQHF.

The rearrangement joins TRBV7-9 to TRBJ2-1; TRBD2 aligns across 7 bases. The germline V gene encodes CDR1 SEHNR and CDR2 FQNEAQ (reference sequence). J gave up 0 bases and V 5 bases, and 13 bases lay outside the gene matches. This CDR3 region has 18 residues. The CDR3 protein is CASSGGSTKSSSYNEQFF. CDR3 bases: TGTGCCAGCAGCGGCGGGAGCACCAAGTCGAGCTCCTACAATGAGCAGTTCTTC.

This clonotype was seen more than once but under ten times. This sequence joins TRBV7-2 and TRBJ2-1; D is possibly TRBD2 (6 bases). The CDR3 length is 15 residues. Trimming pared 1 base from V and 3 bases from J, leaving 10 bases between. The germline V gene encodes CDR1 SGHTA and CDR2 FQGNSA. CDR3 in DNA: TGTGCCAGCAGCTTAGTAGGCGGGGTCTACAATGAGCAGTTCTTC. Protein product: CASSLVGGVYNEQFF.

This clonotype was detected a few times. V usage is TRBV3-1 and J usage is TRBJ1-5, with D possibly TRBD1 on 5 matching bases. V lost 4 bases to trimming and J lost 10 bases, with 20 bases between them. The CDR3 has 15 residues. Germline assignment: CDR1 LGHDT and CDR2 YNNKEL (reference sequence). CDR3 sequence: CASSRGGAEVTPQHF. In DNA, the CDR3 is TGTGCCAGCAGCCGAGGCGGGGCAGAGGTTACTCCCCAGCATTTT.

This clonotype has ten or more counts. This chain links TRBV5-1 with TRBJ2-7; perhaps TRBD2 as D (6 bases). Germline V gives CDR1 SGHRS, CDR2 YFSETQ. There are 13 residues in the CDR3. Trimming removed 3 bases at V and 2 bases at J, with 9 bases between. The CDR3 here is CASSYPGAYEQYF. The CDR3 coding sequence is TGCGCCAGCAGCTACCCGGGGGCCTACGAGCAGTACTTC.

This rearrangement joins TRBV6-1 to TRBJ2-1; 8 bases align to TRBD1. J was trimmed by 5 bases and V by 7 bases; bases with no gene match: 10. The CDR3 totals 15 residues. CDR1 and CDR2 from the germline V gene are MNHNS and SASEGT. CDR3 in DNA: TGTGCCAGCACTTTATCCAGGGGGCTGGACAATGAGCAGTTCTTC. Translated, it gives CASTLSRGLDNEQFF.

The chain uses TRBV7-9 and TRBJ2-3, with 7 bases identical to TRBD2. The CDR3 runs to 15 residues. The V gene's germline CDR1 is SEHNR and CDR2 FQNEAQ (reference sequence). Trimming cost V 3 bases and J 0 bases; bases outside gene matches: 3. CDR3 bases: TGTGCCAGCAGCTTTACAGCGGGGAGCACAGATACGCAGTATTTT. This codes for CASSFTAGSTDTQYF.

This clonotype was picked up a small number of times. The rearrangement links TRBV5-1 to TRBJ1-2, with TRBD1 matching 7 bases. The CDR3 has 15 residues. V dropped 5 bases and J dropped 5; count of bases not matched to a gene: 12. Germline lookup yields CDR1 SGHRS and CDR2 YFSETQ. CDR3 residues: CASRKQDRAEYGYTF. As DNA, the CDR3 is TGCGCCAGCAGAAAACAAGACAGGGCTGAATATGGCTACACCTTC.

The rearrangement joins TRBV5-6 to TRBJ1-1, with D unclear. Germline V lookup: CDR1 SGHDT, CDR2 YYEEEE. The CDR3 contains 13 residues. The ends were cut back, 4 bases at V and 0 bases at J, with 7 bases in the middle. The CDR3 sequence: CASSPNLNTEAFF. CDR3 in DNA: TGTGCCAGCAGCCCAAACTTGAACACTGAAGCTTTCTTT.

The chain recombines TRBV7-6 with TRBJ1-2; the D gene is possibly TRBD1 (5 bases). The CDR3 has 14 residues. V was pared by 5 bases and J by 8 bases, with 18 bases between. CDR1 and CDR2 from the germline V gene are SGHVS and FNYEAQ. The CDR3: CASSQGPPLTGYTF. The CDR3 DNA is TGTGCCAGCAGCCAGGGACCGCCTTTAACCGGCTACACCTTC.

The chain employs TRBV24-1 and TRBJ1-1; no clear D gene. The germline V gene encodes CDR1 KGHDR and CDR2 SFDVKD. The CDR3 is 13 amino acids. Trimming took 2 bases from V and 1 from J, leaving 4 bases between them. For the CDR3, the DNA is TGTGCCACCAGTGATTCCCCGAACACTGAAGCTTTCTTT. Its translation is CATSDSPNTEAFF.

The chain uses TRBV25-1 and TRBJ1-2; D remains ambiguous. CDR3 length: 15 amino acids. Trimming cost V 3 bases and J 4 bases, with 15 bases left between them. Germline CDR1 and CDR2: MGHDK and SYGVNS. CDR3 sequence: CASSESGRKVYGYTF. As DNA, the CDR3 is TGTGCCAGCAGTGAGTCGGGCCGAAAAGTCTATGGCTACACCTTC.

The V call is TRBV7-8, the J call TRBJ2-7; the match to TRBD2 covers 14 bases. Trimming removed 5 bases from V and 4 bases from J; junction bases left unmatched: 16. Germline assignment: CDR1 SGHVS and CDR2 FQNEAQ. The CDR3 runs 19 residues. The CDR3 here is CASSHLLGGLAGVTYEQYF. CDR3 DNA sequence: TGTGCCAGCAGCCACCTACTAGGGGGACTAGCGGGAGTCACGTACGAGCAGTACTTC.

The chain employs TRBV4-2 and TRBJ2-3, with D perhaps matching TRBD2 (6 bases). V was clipped by 3 bases and J by 0 bases, with 13 bases between them. Germline values: CDR1 LGHNA, CDR2 YNFKEQ. The CDR3 sequence is 16 residues long. The CDR3 loop is CASSHLGGESTDTQYF. The CDR3 nucleotides read TGTGCCAGCAGCCATTTGGGCGGGGAGAGCACAGATACGCAGTATTTT.

The genes are TRBV6-6 and TRBJ1-1; D unresolved. Trimming pared 0 bases from V and 3 bases from J, leaving 8 bases between. Germline V gene lookup returns CDR1 MNHNY and CDR2 SVGAGI (reference sequence). The CDR3 is 14 amino acids. Here the CDR3 DNA reads TGTGCCAGCAGTTACTCCTTCGGGGACACTGAAGCTTTCTTT. Its translation: CASSYSFGDTEAFF.

This clonotype was observed many times. The chain is built from TRBV12-3 or TRBV12-4 and TRBJ2-5; 14 nucleotides agree with TRBD2. Trimming took 7 bases from V and 4 from J; bases not matched to a gene: 14. The CDR3 length is 18 residues. This chain's CDR3 is CASTLGGTSGRRGETQYF. The CDR3 DNA follows: TGTGCCAGCACCTTGGGGGGGACTAGCGGGAGAAGAGGAGAGACCCAGTACTTC.

This clonotype was recorded at least ten times. The chain has TRBV7-3 and TRBJ2-3; D perhaps matches TRBD2 (6 bases). Germline CDR1 SGHTA, CDR2 FQGTGA. V lost 8 bases and J lost 0, with 12 bases in between. There are 14 residues in the CDR3. CDR3 nucleotides: TGTGCCAGCTCACGAGGGACTAGCACAGATACGCAGTATTTT. This encodes CASSRGTSTDTQYF. Full variable domain (rest looked up from reference TRBV7-3 and TRBJ2-3): GAGVSQTPSNKVTEKGKYVELRCDPISGHTALYWYRQSLGQGPEFLIYFQGTGAADDSGLPNDRFFAVRPEGSVSTLKIQRTERGDSAVYLCASSRGTSTDTQYFGPGTRLTVL.

The CDR3 loop reads CSVQTTARDTQYF. CDR3 in DNA: TGCAGCGTTCAGACAACTGCTCGTGATACGCAGTATTTT. The chain recombines TRBV29-1 with TRBJ2-3; D gene uncertain. V lost 5 bases to trimming and J lost 6 bases, with 15 bases between them. Germline assignment: CDR1 SQVTM and CDR2 ANQGSEA. There are 13 residues in the CDR3.

This clonotype was detected only a few times. The chain links TRBV4-3 to TRBJ2-7; D is unresolved. V was clipped by 4 bases and J by 0 bases, with 19 bases between them. CDR1 and CDR2 from the germline V gene are LGHNA and YSLEER. CDR3 length: 17 residues. The DNA for the CDR3 is TGCGCCAGCAGCCCCGGGCAAGGAACGGGCCACTCCTACGAGCAGTACTTC. Amino acids: CASSPGQGTGHSYEQYF.